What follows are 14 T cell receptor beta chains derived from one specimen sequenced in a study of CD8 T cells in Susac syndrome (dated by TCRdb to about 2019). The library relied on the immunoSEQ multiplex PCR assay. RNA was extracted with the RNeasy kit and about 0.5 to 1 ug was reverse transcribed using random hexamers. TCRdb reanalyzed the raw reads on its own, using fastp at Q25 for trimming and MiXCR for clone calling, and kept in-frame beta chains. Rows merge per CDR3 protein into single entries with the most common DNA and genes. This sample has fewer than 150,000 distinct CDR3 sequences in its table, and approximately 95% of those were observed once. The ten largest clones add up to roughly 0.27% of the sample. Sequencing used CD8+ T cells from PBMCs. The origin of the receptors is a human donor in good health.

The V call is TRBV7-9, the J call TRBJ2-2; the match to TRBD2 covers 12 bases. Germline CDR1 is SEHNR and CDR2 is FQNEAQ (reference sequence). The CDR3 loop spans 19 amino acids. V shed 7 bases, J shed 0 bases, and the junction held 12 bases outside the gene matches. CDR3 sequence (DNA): TGTGCCAGCACCACATCACTAGCGGGAGGTCCCTCGAACACCGGGGAGCTGTTTTTT. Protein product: CASTTSLAGGPSNTGELFF.

The CDR3 protein is CASSLGVRTGYSPLHF. CDR3 DNA: TGTGCCAGCAGTTTAGGAGTGAGGACAGGGTACTCACCCCTCCACTTT. V is TRBV12-3 or TRBV12-4 and J is TRBJ1-6; 8 bases match TRBD1. This CDR3 is built from 16 residues. Germline trimming cut 1 base from V and 10 bases from J; bases unmatched to any gene: 9.

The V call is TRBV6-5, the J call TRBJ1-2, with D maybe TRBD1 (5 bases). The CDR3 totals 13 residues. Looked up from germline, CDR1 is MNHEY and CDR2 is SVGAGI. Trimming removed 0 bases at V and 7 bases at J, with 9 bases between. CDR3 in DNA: TGTGCCAGCAGTTACTCAGGGGTAGCTGGCTACACCTTC. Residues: CASSYSGVAGYTF.

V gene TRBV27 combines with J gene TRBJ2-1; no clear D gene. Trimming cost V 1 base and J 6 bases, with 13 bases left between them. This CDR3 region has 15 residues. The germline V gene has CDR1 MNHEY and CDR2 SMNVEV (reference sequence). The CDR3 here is CASSLFPRDANEQFF. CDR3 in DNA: TGTGCCAGCAGTTTATTCCCCCGAGACGCCAATGAGCAGTTCTTC.

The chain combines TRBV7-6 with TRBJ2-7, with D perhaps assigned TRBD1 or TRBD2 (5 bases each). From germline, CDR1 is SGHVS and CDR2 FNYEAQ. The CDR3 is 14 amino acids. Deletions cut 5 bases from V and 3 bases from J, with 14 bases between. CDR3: CASSPRDGDYEQYF. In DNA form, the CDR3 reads TGTGCCAGCAGCCCACGGGACGGAGACTACGAGCAGTACTTC.

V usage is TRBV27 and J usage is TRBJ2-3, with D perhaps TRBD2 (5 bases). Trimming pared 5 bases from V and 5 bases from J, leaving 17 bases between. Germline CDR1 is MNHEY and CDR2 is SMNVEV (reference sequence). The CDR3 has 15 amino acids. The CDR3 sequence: CASSRWSGEKDTQYF. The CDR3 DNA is TGTGCCAGCAGTAGGTGGTCCGGGGAGAAAGATACGCAGTATTTT.

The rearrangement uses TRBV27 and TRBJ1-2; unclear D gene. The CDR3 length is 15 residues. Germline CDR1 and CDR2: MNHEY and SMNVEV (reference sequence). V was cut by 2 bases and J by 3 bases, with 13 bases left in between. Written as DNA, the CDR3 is TGTGCCAGCAGTTTAAGTGGAAACGGGTACTATGGCTACACCTTC. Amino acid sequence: CASSLSGNGYYGYTF.

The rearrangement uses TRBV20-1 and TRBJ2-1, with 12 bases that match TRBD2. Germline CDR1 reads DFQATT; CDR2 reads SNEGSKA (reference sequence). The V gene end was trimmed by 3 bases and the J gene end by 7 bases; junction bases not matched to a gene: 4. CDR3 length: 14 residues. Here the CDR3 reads CSARTSGGVNEQFF. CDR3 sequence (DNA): TGCAGTGCTAGGACTAGCGGGGGAGTTAATGAGCAGTTCTTC.

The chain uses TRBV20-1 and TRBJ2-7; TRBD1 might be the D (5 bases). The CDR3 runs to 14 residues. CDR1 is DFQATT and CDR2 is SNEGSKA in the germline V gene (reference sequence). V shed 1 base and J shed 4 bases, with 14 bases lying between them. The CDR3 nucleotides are TGCAGTGCTAGAGCCTGGCAGAGACAGTACGAGCAGTACTTC. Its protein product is CSARAWQRQYEQYF.

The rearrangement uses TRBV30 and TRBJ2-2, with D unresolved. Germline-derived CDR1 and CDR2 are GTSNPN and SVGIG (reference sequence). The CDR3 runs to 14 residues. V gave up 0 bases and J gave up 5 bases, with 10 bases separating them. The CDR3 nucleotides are TGTGCCTGGAGTGTACAAGGGCCAACCGGGGAGCTGTTTTTT. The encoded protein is CAWSVQGPTGELFF.

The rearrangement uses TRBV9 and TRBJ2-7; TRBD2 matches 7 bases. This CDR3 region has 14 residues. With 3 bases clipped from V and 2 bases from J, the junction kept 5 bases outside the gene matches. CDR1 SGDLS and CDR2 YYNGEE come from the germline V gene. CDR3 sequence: CASSEASGTYEQYF. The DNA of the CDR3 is TGTGCCAGCAGCGAGGCTAGCGGCACCTACGAGCAGTACTTC.

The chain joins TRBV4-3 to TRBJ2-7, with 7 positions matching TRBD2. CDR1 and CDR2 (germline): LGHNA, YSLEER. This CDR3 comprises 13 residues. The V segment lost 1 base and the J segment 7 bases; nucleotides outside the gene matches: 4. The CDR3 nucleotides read TGCGCCAGCAGCCAAGGAGAACTAGCGGAGCAGTACTTC. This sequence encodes CASSQGELAEQYF.

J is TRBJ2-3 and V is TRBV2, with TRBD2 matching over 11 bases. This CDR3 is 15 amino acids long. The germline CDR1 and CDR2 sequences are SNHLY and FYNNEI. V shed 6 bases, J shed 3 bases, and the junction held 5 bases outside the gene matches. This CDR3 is CASREGLAETDTQYF. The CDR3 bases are TGTGCCAGCAGGGAGGGACTAGCGGAAACAGATACGCAGTATTTT.

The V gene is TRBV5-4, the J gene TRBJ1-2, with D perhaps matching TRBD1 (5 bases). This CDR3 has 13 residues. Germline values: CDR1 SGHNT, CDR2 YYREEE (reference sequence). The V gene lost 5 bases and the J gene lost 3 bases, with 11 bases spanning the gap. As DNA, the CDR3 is TGTGCCAGCAGACCCGACAGTTACTATGGCTACACCTTC. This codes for CASRPDSYYGYTF.